The present T cell receptor delta chain was sequenced within a study of gamma-delta chains in newborns, infants, children. TCRdb applied CATT to the reads for clone calling. The sample includes about 1,400 delta-chain clones, more than 1% seen only once; the top ten take around a fifth. CDR3 length equals 19 residues. V was pared by 3 bases and J by 0 bases, with 14 bases of the junction left unmatched. CDR1 is GEAIGNYY and CDR2 is EKD in the germline V gene. This clone is categorized as large. The sample carries other DNA sequences with the same CDR3. The TCR originated in a child in good health. The V gene is TRDV2, the J gene TRDJ1; 11 positions agree with TRDD3. Sequenced material: blood. CDR3 protein: CACDSLDGGYGDYTDKLIF. CDR3 DNA: TGTGCCTGTGACTCCCTGGATGGGGGATACGGGGATTACACCGATAAACTCATCTTT.